The clone carrying this T cell receptor (beta chain) was observed at least ten times. Its specificity is unknown. All of the donors were Caucasians in good health. The data are from a study of identical twins. Whole-study findings and limits: Possibly, invariant MAIT and iNKT cells partly confounded zero-insertion analyses.

A universal primer site was incorporated via template switching, and the cDNA contained unique molecular identifiers. TCRdb re-called the 5' RACE reads through MiXCR, storing one row per CDR3 protein. The profile shows 550,000 to 700,000 distinct CDR3 sequences, roughly 9.5% of them singletons. Germline values: CDR1 SNHLY, CDR2 FYNNEI. The germline V and J ends were trimmed by 8 bases and 5 bases, with 15 bases remaining between them. CDR3 length equals 13 residues. These data were likewise used in another study, on yellow fever vaccine responses in identical twins.

The specimen sequenced was PBMCs. The receptor comes from a woman between 18 and 29 years old in good health. V gene TRBV2 combines with J gene TRBJ2-5; D may be TRBD1 (5 bases). The CDR3 is CASGNWGQETQYF. In nucleotides, the CDR3 is TGTGCCAGCGGCAATTGGGGCCAGGAGACCCAGTACTTC.